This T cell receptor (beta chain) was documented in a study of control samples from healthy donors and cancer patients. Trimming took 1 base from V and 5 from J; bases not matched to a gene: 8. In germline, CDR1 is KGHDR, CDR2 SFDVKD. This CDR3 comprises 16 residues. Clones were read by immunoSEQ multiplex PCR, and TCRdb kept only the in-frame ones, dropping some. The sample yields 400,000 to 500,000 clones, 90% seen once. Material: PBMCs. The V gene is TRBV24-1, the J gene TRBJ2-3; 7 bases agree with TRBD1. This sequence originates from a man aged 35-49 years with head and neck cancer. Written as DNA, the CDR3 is TGTGCCACCAGTGATTTCGGCGACAGGGTGGAAGATACGCAGTATTTT. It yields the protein CATSDFGDRVEDTQYF.